This TCR beta chain was obtained from a study of blood T cell repertoires in COVID-19. Study in general: Samples of COVID-19 (acute and convalescent) were obtained from the United States, Italy and Spain.

This clone appeared a single time. V shed 4 bases, J shed 0 bases, and the junction held 4 bases outside the gene matches. This CDR3 is 16 amino acids long. Germline values: CDR1 MRHNA, CDR2 SNTAGT. Sequencing used immunoSEQ multiplex PCR; TCRdb keeps in-frame clones, though not all of them. The table lists 200,000 to 250,000 clones, 75% to 90% of them singletons. This chain connects TRBV6-4 to TRBJ1-4, with 8 bases aligning to TRBD1. The clonotype comes from a woman in her twenties or thirties who had recovered from COVID-19. Sample: PBMCs or T cells enriched from blood (not recorded which). As DNA, the CDR3 is TGTGCCAGCAGTGTGGCAGGGGGCGCAACTAATGAAAAACTGTTTTTT. Residues: CASSVAGGATNEKLFF.